The 28 T cell receptor beta chains below were found in one sample sequenced in a study of PD-L1 blockade in urothelial cancer. Only in-frame clones appear in the TCRdb table, and some are missing; sequencing was by immunoSEQ multiplex PCR. The repertoire holds about 130,000 clones, with less than 85% as singletons. This sample's time point: pretreatment peripheral blood. The specimen was PBMCs, collected around atezolizumab (anti-PD-L1) treatment. The receptors shown here come from a man aged 45-60 years with urothelial cancer.

This clone was seen a single time. The V and J genes are TRBV5-1 and TRBJ2-3; D may be TRBD2 (6 bases). The CDR3 has 15 amino acids. The germline V gene encodes CDR1 SGHRS and CDR2 YFSETQ. Trimming cost V 9 bases and J 1 base, with 18 bases left between them. In nucleotides, the CDR3 is TGCGCCACCCGAGGCGGGGAACAAGGCACAGATACGCAGTATTTT. Its protein product is CATRGGEQGTDTQYF.

This sequence joins TRBV27 and TRBJ2-2, with 8 bases that match TRBD2. This CDR3 has 15 residues. The V gene end was trimmed by 6 bases and the J gene end by 1 base; junction bases not matched to a gene: 4. Germline V CDR1 and CDR2: MNHEY, SMNVEV (reference sequence). The CDR3: CASRGLAGNTGELFF. DNA for the CDR3: TGTGCCAGCAGAGGACTAGCCGGGAACACCGGGGAGCTGTTTTTT.

The chain employs TRBV14 and TRBJ1-6; 7 nucleotides agree with TRBD1. The CDR3 spans 15 residues. CDR1 and CDR2 from the germline V gene are SGHDN and FVKESK. Germline trimming cut 3 bases from V and 7 bases from J; bases unmatched to any gene: 6. CDR3 sequence: CASSHMDRKNSPLHF. Written as DNA, the CDR3 is TGTGCCAGCAGCCATATGGACAGGAAAAATTCACCCCTCCACTTT.

The J gene is TRBJ2-5, the V gene TRBV4-1, with 7 bases aligning to TRBD2. CDR1 is MGHRA, CDR2 YSYEKL, per germline. V lost 0 bases to trimming and J lost 2 bases; unmatched junction nucleotides: 6. This CDR3 has 16 amino acids. In DNA, the CDR3 is TGCGCCAGCAGCCAAGAACACTGGGGGGGACAAGAGACCCAGTACTTC. This encodes CASSQEHWGGQETQYF.

In regard to this clone: Within the sample, other DNA sequences also encode this same CDR3. The V and J genes are TRBV30 and TRBJ2-7, with TRBD1 identical over 7 bases. The CDR3 length is 15 residues. Germline V lookup: CDR1 GTSNPN, CDR2 SVGIG (reference sequence). After removal of 1 base from V and 3 bases from J, the junction contained 9 bases not matched to a gene. For the CDR3, the DNA is TGTGCCTGGAGTGCTCCGGGACAGATAGACTACGAGCAGTACTTC. Protein sequence: CAWSAPGQIDYEQYF.

This sequence joins TRBV9 and TRBJ2-1; possibly TRBD2 for D (6 bases). The V gene lost 3 bases and the J gene lost 4 bases, with 14 bases spanning the gap. Germline-derived CDR1 and CDR2 are SGDLS and YYNGEE. The CDR3 runs 15 residues. CDR3 sequence reads: CASSARLEGYNEQFF. For the CDR3, the DNA is TGTGCCAGCAGCGCTCGACTGGAGGGGTACAATGAGCAGTTCTTC.

This clone was detected only a few times. The J gene is TRBJ1-4, the V gene TRBV29-1; perhaps TRBD1 as D (6 bases). This CDR3 spans 11 amino acids. Germline V lookup: CDR1 SQVTM, CDR2 ANQGSEA. Trimming removed 6 bases from V and 9 bases from J, with 11 bases in between. The CDR3 is CSVGTRQKLFF. CDR3 coding DNA: TGCAGCGTGGGGACACGTCAAAAACTGTTTTTT. The whole variable domain, filled in from reference TRBV29-1 and TRBJ1-4, reads SAVISQKPSRDICQRGTSLTIQCQVDSQVTMMFWYRQQPGQSLTLIATANQGSEATYESGFVIDKFPISRPNLTFSTLTVSNMSPEDSSIYLCSVGTRQKLFFGSGTQLSVL.

There are a few counts of this clone. At one end the junction does not follow the germline gene, possibly because of a read error. The chain uses TRBV25-1 and TRBJ1-6; D remains unclear. CDR3 size: 12 residues. Germline V gives CDR1 MGHDK, CDR2 SYGVNS. The CDR3 coding sequence is TGTGCCAGCAGTGCCGACCGCGGAGGGATTCTCTTT. Its protein product is CASSADRGGILF.

This clone was observed a single time. The chain is built from TRBV6-1 and TRBJ2-4, with a possible D match to TRBD1 (6 bases). CDR3 length: 15 residues. The V gene lost 7 bases and the J gene lost 2 bases, with 15 bases spanning the gap. From germline, CDR1 is MNHNS and CDR2 SASEGT. CDR3 nucleotide sequence: TGTGCCAGCAAATACAGGGACAATACCAAAAACATTCAGTACTTC. It encodes CASKYRDNTKNIQYF.

This chain links TRBV10-1 with TRBJ2-7, with TRBD1 matching 9 bases. Germline trimming cut 4 bases from V and 7 bases from J; bases unmatched to any gene: 11. CDR1 WNHNN and CDR2 SYGVQD come from the germline V gene (reference sequence). The CDR3 is 15 residues long. The CDR3 region is CASSGQGGPLLEQYF. The CDR3 nucleotides are TGCGCCAGCAGTGGACAGGGGGGACCTCTACTAGAGCAGTACTTC.

The chain has TRBV19 and TRBJ2-5; TRBD1 might be the D (5 bases). Germline V lookup: CDR1 LNHDA, CDR2 SQIVND (reference sequence). V shed 5 bases and J shed 5 bases, with 9 bases lying between them. This CDR3 contains 12 residues. The CDR3 DNA follows: TGTGCCAGTAGTTCAGGGTGGGAGACCCAGTACTTC. Its protein product is CASSSGWETQYF.

The chain has TRBV6-5 and TRBJ2-1; 11 bases are a match to TRBD2. Germline V CDR1 and CDR2: MNHEY, SVGAGI. There are 16 residues in the CDR3. After removal of 2 bases from V and 4 bases from J, the junction contained 4 bases not matched to a gene. Here the CDR3 DNA reads TGTGCCAGCAGTTACACAGGGACTAGCGGTTACAATGAGCAGTTCTTC. Protein sequence: CASSYTGTSGYNEQFF.

This chain links TRBV18 with TRBJ2-5, with TRBD2 as a possible D gene (7 bases). Trimming left V 8 bases short and J 4 bases short, with 17 bases between. The length of the CDR3 is 14 residues. Germline assignment: CDR1 KGHSH and CDR2 LQKENI. The CDR3 region has the DNA TGTGCCAGCGGCACCCACAGGGAGGGAGAGACCCAGTACTTC. The encoded protein is CASGTHREGETQYF.

This clone was detected only once. The rearrangement links TRBV9 to TRBJ1-4, with D tentatively TRBD1 (5 bases). The CDR3 has 15 amino acids. The V and J ends lost 0 bases and 8 bases respectively, with 14 bases between them. Germline values: CDR1 SGDLS, CDR2 YYNGEE. The CDR3 DNA reads TGTGCCAGCAGCGTAGGGGATGGGGGAGGGGAAAAACTGTTTTTT. It translates to CASSVGDGGGEKLFF.

This sequence joins TRBV30 and TRBJ1-2; D is unclear. This CDR3 has 12 amino acids. Trimming shortened V by 3 bases and J by 8 bases, and 13 bases separated the two germline ends. Germline V gives CDR1 GTSNPN, CDR2 SVGIG (reference sequence). The CDR3 coding sequence is TGTGCCTGGAGGCCTAAGGGAGGGGGCTACACCTTC. It translates to CAWRPKGGGYTF.

The chain couples TRBV6-5 to TRBJ2-3; D possibly corresponds to TRBD1 (5 bases). The germline V gene has CDR1 MNHEY and CDR2 SVGAGI. The CDR3 has 12 amino acids. V was cut by 6 bases and J by 9 bases, with 13 bases left in between. The CDR3 DNA reads as TGTGCCAGCAGCAGCGAGCCAGGGACGCAGTATTTT. Translating gives CASSSEPGTQYF.

The chain links TRBV4-1 to TRBJ1-2; a weak D match, TRBD1 (5 bases). The CDR3 extends over 16 amino acids. The ends were cut back, 1 base at V and 0 bases at J, with 12 bases in the middle. Per germline, CDR1 MGHRA and CDR2 YSYEKL. CDR3 residues: CASSQAPGQTNYGYTF. The DNA of the CDR3 is TGCGCCAGCAGCCAAGCTCCAGGGCAGACTAACTATGGCTACACCTTC.

The table lists this clone with a count of one. The chain has TRBV15 and TRBJ1-1; D unclear. Germline CDR1 and CDR2: LNHNV and YYDKDF (reference sequence). The germline V and J ends were trimmed by 0 bases and 1 base, with 3 bases remaining between them. This CDR3 is built from 13 residues. The CDR3 DNA reads TGTGCCACCAGCAGAGACGGGAACACTGAAGCTTTCTTT. It translates to CATSRDGNTEAFF. Full variable domain (outside the CDR3, taken from reference TRBV15 and TRBJ1-1): DAMVIQNPRYQVTQFGKPVTLSCSQTLNHNVMYWYQQKSSQAPKLLFHYYDKDFNNEADTPDNFQSRRPNTSFCFLDIRSPGLGDTAMYLCATSRDGNTEAFFGQGTRLTVV.

The V and J genes are TRBV28 and TRBJ2-1; D is unresolved. The CDR3 contains 14 residues. Germline V lookup: CDR1 MDHEN, CDR2 SYDVKM. V was cut by 2 bases and J by 8 bases, with 13 bases left in between. CDR3 nucleotide sequence: TGTGCCAGCAGTTTACGGCGGTCCCTCGATGAGCAGTTCTTC. The encoded protein is CASSLRRSLDEQFF.

The chain combines TRBV28 with TRBJ2-2; weak D call: TRBD2 (5 bases). The CDR3 covers 13 residues. Trimming left V 6 bases short and J 1 base short, with 6 bases between. Germline CDR1 and CDR2: MDHEN and SYDVKM. CDR3 sequence: CASSGVNTGELFF. The CDR3 region has the DNA TGTGCCAGCAGCGGGGTGAACACCGGGGAGCTGTTTTTT.

This clone was counted once. V is TRBV7-6 and J is TRBJ2-3; 7 nucleotides match TRBD2. Germline assignment: CDR1 SGHVS and CDR2 FNYEAQ. There are 17 residues in the CDR3. The V gene end was trimmed by 1 base and the J gene end by 1 base; junction bases not matched to a gene: 8. The CDR3, as DNA: TGTGCCAGCAGCTTAGTCACCGGGACTACGCGCACAGATACGCAGTATTTT. It specifies CASSLVTGTTRTDTQYF. Combining the CDR3 with reference TRBV7-6 and TRBJ2-3 gives the whole variable domain GAGVSQSPRYKVTKRGQDVALRCDPISGHVSLYWYRQALGQGPEFLTYFNYEAQQDKSGLPNDRFSAERPEGSISTLTIQRTEQRDSAMYRCASSLVTGTTRTDTQYFGPGTRLTVL.

The chain joins TRBV6-5 to TRBJ2-7, with TRBD1 matching 7 bases. J was trimmed by 3 bases and V by 4 bases; bases with no gene match: 6. The CDR3 totals 14 residues. The V gene's germline CDR1 is MNHEY and CDR2 SVGAGI. The CDR3 region has the DNA TGTGCCAGCAGTTTCTACGGGACAGTCTACGAGCAGTACTTC. Translated, it gives CASSFYGTVYEQYF.

The rearrangement joins TRBV18 to TRBJ1-4, with D tentatively TRBD1 (6 bases). Germline loops: CDR1 KGHSH, CDR2 LQKENI. CDR3 length equals 17 residues. Deletions cut 3 bases from V and 0 bases from J, with 14 bases between. The CDR3 is CASSPFLGQSTNEKLFF. CDR3 sequence (DNA): TGTGCCAGCTCACCTTTTTTAGGACAGTCAACTAATGAAAAACTGTTTTTT.

The chain recombines TRBV15 with TRBJ1-4, with 7 bases lining up with TRBD1. The CDR3 contains 14 residues. Looked up from germline, CDR1 is LNHNV and CDR2 is YYDKDF (reference sequence). V trimming: 3 bases; J trimming: 5 bases; junction bases outside the gene matches: 3. The CDR3: CATSRTGYNEKLFF. The CDR3 coding sequence is TGTGCCACCAGCAGGACAGGGTACAATGAAAAACTGTTTTTT.

The chain employs TRBV5-4 and TRBJ2-3; 11 bases match TRBD2. J lost 0 bases, V lost 0 bases, and 3 bases had no gene match. CDR1 and CDR2 (germline): SGHNT, YYREEE (reference sequence). This CDR3 comprises 17 residues. DNA of the CDR3: TGTGCCAGCAGCTTGGGACTAGCGGGACCTAGCACAGATACGCAGTATTTT. This gives the protein CASSLGLAGPSTDTQYF.

The chain carries TRBV9 and TRBJ2-1; TRBD2 might be the D (6 bases). V lost 0 bases, J lost 0 bases, and 10 bases lay in between. The CDR3 contains 16 residues. The germline CDR1 and CDR2 sequences are SGDLS and YYNGEE. CDR3 sequence: CASSVVGGGSYNEQFF. The CDR3 bases are TGTGCCAGCAGCGTAGTTGGGGGAGGCTCCTACAATGAGCAGTTCTTC.

This clone came up many times. The chain carries TRBV28 and TRBJ2-7; no clear D. Trimming removed 2 bases from V and 5 bases from J, with 19 bases in between. CDR3 length: 16 amino acids. Germline V lookup: CDR1 MDHEN, CDR2 SYDVKM. The CDR3 nucleotides read TGTGCCAGCAGTTTACCTCACCCTGCGCGCGGCCACGAGCAGTACTTC. The encoded protein is CASSLPHPARGHEQYF.

The rearrangement joins TRBV18 to TRBJ1-2; D may be TRBD1 (6 bases). Germline V gives CDR1 KGHSH, CDR2 LQKENI. The V and J ends lost 3 bases and 4 bases respectively, with 12 bases between them. This CDR3 has 14 residues. CDR3 sequence: CASSPVDRPYGYTF. Here the CDR3 DNA reads TGTGCCAGCTCACCGGTAGACAGGCCCTATGGCTACACCTTC. The full variable domain, in which reference TRBV18 and TRBJ1-2 provide the parts outside the CDR3, is NAGVMQNPRHLVRRRGQEARLRCSPMKGHSHVYWYRQLPEEGLKFMVYLQKENIIDESGMPKERFSAEFPKEGPSILRIQQVVRGDSAAYFCASSPVDRPYGYTFGSGTRLTVV.